This T cell receptor (beta chain) comes out of a study of T cell responses to AZD1222 COVID-19 vaccine. Some clones are missing from TCRdb's copy, which holds only in-frame ones; the method was immunoSEQ multiplex PCR. The table has 130,000 or so clones, roughly nine tenths seen once; the top ten hold roughly 8.9%. Notes on this clone: Its antigen is not identified.

With 2 bases removed from V and 8 bases from J, the gap between germline ends came to 19 bases. CDR3 length: 15 residues. Germline V gene lookup returns CDR1 GTSNPN and CDR2 SVGIG (reference sequence). The study's findings and limits: Repertoires were collected only later (after the peak T cell response had occurred).

The specimen was peripheral blood, collected 28 days after the second AZD1222 dose. The source of this sequence is an adult who received the AZD1222 COVID-19 vaccine. The chain has TRBV30 and TRBJ2-4; either TRBD1 or TRBD2 may fit D (5 bases each). The CDR3 DNA reads TGTGCCTGGAGTAATGGGGTGGGGGATCGATACATTCAGTACTTC. Its protein product is CAWSNGVGDRYIQYF.